This T cell receptor beta chain was sequenced during a study of identical twins. The study's findings and limits: In monozygotic twins, models underestimated the sharing of out-of-frame TCR alpha. Findings depended on cross-sectional statistics rather than tracking the same donors. The study found weaker excess twin sharing in beta out-of-frame sequences.

Template switching added a universal primer site; cDNA carried unique molecular identifiers. TCRdb redid the calling of the 5' RACE reads with MiXCR, one entry per CDR3 protein. The sample has 1.5 million or so distinct CDR3 sequences, about 32% seen once. In the case of this clonotype: Its antigen is as yet unknown.

CDR1 and CDR2 from the germline V gene are DFQATT and SNEGSKA (reference sequence). This CDR3 has 15 residues. The chain links TRBV20-1 to TRBJ2-1; 7 bases line up with TRBD2. The J call could be wrong; TRBJ2-7 is a better fit for the DNA end. The origin of this receptor is a newborn girl in good health. The sample taken for sequencing was cord blood. The CDR3 protein is CSALRGGSSYNEQYF. DNA of the CDR3: TGCAGTGCTCTTCGTGGCGGGAGCTCCTACAATGAGCAGTACTTC.